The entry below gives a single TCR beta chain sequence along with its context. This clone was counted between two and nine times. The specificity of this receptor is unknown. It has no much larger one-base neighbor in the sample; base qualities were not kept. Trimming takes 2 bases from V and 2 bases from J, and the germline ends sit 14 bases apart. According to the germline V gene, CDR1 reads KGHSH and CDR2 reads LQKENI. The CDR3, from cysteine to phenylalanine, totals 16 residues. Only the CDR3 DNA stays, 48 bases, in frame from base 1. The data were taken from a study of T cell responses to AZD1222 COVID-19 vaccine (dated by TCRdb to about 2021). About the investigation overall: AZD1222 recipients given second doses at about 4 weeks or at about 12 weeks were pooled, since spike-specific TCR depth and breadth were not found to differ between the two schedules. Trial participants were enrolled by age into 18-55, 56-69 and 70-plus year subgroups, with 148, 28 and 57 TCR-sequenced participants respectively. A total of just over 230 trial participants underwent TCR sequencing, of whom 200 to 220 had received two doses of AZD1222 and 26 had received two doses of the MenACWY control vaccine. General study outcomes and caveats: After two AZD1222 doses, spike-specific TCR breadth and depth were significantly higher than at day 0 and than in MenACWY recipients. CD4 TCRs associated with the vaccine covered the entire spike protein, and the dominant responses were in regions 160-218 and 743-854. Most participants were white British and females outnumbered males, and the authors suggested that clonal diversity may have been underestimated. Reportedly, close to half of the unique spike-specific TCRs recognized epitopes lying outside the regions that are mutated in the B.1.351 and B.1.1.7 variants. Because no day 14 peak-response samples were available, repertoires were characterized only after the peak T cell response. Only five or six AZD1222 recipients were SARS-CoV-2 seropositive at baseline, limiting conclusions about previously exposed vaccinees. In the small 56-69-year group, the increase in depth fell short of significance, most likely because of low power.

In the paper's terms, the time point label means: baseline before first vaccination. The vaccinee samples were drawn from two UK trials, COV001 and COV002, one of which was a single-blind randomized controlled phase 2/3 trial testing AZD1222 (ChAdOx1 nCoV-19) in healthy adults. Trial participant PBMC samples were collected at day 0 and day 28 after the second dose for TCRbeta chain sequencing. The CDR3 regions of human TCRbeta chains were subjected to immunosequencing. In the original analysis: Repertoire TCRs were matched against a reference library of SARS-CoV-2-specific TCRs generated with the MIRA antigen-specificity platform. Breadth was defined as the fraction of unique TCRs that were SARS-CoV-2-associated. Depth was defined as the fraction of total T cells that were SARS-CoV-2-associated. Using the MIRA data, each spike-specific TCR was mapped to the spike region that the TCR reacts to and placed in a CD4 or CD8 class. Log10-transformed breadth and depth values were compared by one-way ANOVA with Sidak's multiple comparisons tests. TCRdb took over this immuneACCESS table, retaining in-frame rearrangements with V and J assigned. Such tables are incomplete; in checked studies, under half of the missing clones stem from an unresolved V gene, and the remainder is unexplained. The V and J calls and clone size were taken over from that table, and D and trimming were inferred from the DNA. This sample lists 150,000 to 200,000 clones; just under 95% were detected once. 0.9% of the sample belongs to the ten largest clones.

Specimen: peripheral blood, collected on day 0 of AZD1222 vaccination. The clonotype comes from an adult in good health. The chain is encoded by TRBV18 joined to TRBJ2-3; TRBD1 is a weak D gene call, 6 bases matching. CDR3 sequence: CASSPGGRGVTDTQYF. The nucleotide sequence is TGTGCCAGCTCACCAGGTGGCAGGGGCGTCACAGATACGCAGTATTTT.